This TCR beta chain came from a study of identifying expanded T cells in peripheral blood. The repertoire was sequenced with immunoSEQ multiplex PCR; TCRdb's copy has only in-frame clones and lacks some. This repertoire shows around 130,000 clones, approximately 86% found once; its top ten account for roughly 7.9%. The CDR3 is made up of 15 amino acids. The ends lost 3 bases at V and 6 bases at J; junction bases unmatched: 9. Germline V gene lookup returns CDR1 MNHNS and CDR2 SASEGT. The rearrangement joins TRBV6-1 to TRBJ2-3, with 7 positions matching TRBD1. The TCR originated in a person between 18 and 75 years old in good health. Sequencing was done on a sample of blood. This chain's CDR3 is CASSDLGRGSDTQYF. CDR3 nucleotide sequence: TGTGCCAGCAGTGATCTAGGCAGGGGGTCTGATACGCAGTATTTT.